The 22 T cell receptor beta chains below were found in one sample sequenced in a study of OX40 agonist ivuxolimab in advanced cancers. TCRdb's copy holds only in-frame clones and misses some; the assay was immunoSEQ multiplex PCR. The top ten hold 0.24% of the sample, which has tens of thousands of clones, around 90% seen once. The sample in question was CD4+ or CD8+ T cells sorted from blood, obtained in a trial of the OX40 agonist ivuxolimab. The receptors originated from an adult with an advanced solid tumor such as melanoma, head and neck, liver or kidney cancer.

This rearrangement joins TRBV14 to TRBJ2-6; no clear D. The CDR3 contains 14 residues. V was trimmed by 5 bases and J by 0 bases, leaving 5 bases between them. Germline V gene lookup returns CDR1 SGHDN and CDR2 FVKESK. Here the CDR3 reads CASSANSGANVLTF. In DNA, the CDR3 is TGTGCCAGCAGCGCAAACTCTGGGGCCAACGTCCTGACTTTC.

V and J are TRBV6-6 and TRBJ2-7; no firm D call. CDR3 length: 12 amino acids. V was shortened by 2 bases and J by 0 bases, with 2 bases between the two germline ends. Germline CDR1 reads MNHNY; CDR2 reads SVGAGI (reference sequence). The CDR3 reads CASSYTSYEQYF. The CDR3 DNA reads as TGTGCCAGCAGTTACACCTCCTACGAGCAGTACTTC.

This clone has only one observation. V gene TRBV6-4 combines with J gene TRBJ2-2; 7 nucleotides match TRBD1. Germline lookup yields CDR1 MRHNA and CDR2 SNTAGT. CDR3 size: 14 residues. The J segment lost 7 bases and the V segment lost 6 bases, leaving 8 bases of the junction unmatched. CDR3 DNA sequence: TGTGCCAGCAGGACAAGACAGGGTAACGGGGAGCTGTTTTTT. Encoded protein: CASRTRQGNGELFF.

The chain is built from TRBV5-1 and TRBJ1-2; D call uncertain. Trimming stripped 1 base from V and 0 bases from J, with 7 bases between. CDR1 and CDR2 from the germline V gene are SGHRS and YFSETQ. This CDR3 has 14 amino acids. The CDR3 loop reads CASSLSTSNYGYTF. CDR3 bases: TGCGCCAGCAGCTTGTCGACGTCTAACTATGGCTACACCTTC. The whole variable domain, remainder taken from reference TRBV5-1 and TRBJ1-2, is KAGVTQTPRYLIKTRGQQVTLSCSPISGHRSVSWYQQTPGQGLQFLFEYFSETQRNKGNFPGRFSGRQFSNSRSEMNVSTLELGDSALYLCASSLSTSNYGYTFGSGTRLTVV.

The genes are TRBV6-5 and TRBJ2-5, with 12 bases aligning to TRBD2. Germline values: CDR1 MNHEY, CDR2 SVGAGI. CDR3 length: 14 residues. V shed 5 bases, J shed 4 bases, and the junction held 2 bases outside the gene matches. CDR3 coding DNA: TGTGCCAGCAGTGCTAGCGGGGGGGCAGAGACCCAGTACTTC. Its translation is CASSASGGAETQYF.

This chain links TRBV7-2 with TRBJ2-1; 11 bases match TRBD2. CDR1 is SGHTA, CDR2 FQGNSA, per germline. The CDR3 contains 19 residues. The J segment lost 7 bases and the V segment lost 5 bases, leaving 19 bases of the junction unmatched. This CDR3 is CASSRRTGVTSGMANEQFF. The CDR3 region has the DNA TGTGCCAGCAGCCGTCGAACAGGGGTGACTAGCGGGATGGCGAATGAGCAGTTCTTC.

CDR3 amino acids: CASRYSGSTGELFF. The CDR3, as DNA: TGTGCCAGTAGGTACAGCGGGAGCACGGGGGAGCTGTTTTTT. The chain couples TRBV19 to TRBJ2-2; 8 bases line up with TRBD2. CDR3 length equals 14 residues. CDR1 is LNHDA and CDR2 is SQIVND in the germline V gene (reference sequence). After removal of 6 bases from V and 8 bases from J, the junction contained 8 bases not matched to a gene.

This CDR3 is CASSWAPGTGAGNTIYF. CDR3 in DNA: TGTGCCAGCAGCTGGGCCCCCGGGACAGGGGCTGGAAACACCATATATTTT. This sequence joins TRBV5-6 and TRBJ1-3, with 10 bases matching TRBD1. The CDR3 spans 17 residues. Germline V lookup: CDR1 SGHDT, CDR2 YYEEEE. The ends lost 3 bases at V and 2 bases at J; junction bases unmatched: 8.

The rearrangement uses TRBV5-1 and TRBJ2-2, with 8 nucleotides matching TRBD1. After removal of 4 bases from V and 6 bases from J, the junction contained 5 bases not matched to a gene. The CDR3 extends over 14 amino acids. Germline V gene sequence: CDR1 SGHRS, CDR2 YFSETQ. CDR3: CASSITGGSGELFF. The CDR3 DNA is TGCGCCAGCAGCATCACAGGGGGTTCCGGGGAGCTGTTTTTT.

With regard to this clone: Mismatch with germline at one junction end may stem from a read error. The chain links TRBV2 to TRBJ2-7, with 7 positions matching TRBD1. The CDR3 is made up of 15 amino acids. Germline V gene lookup returns CDR1 SNHLY and CDR2 FYNNEI. This CDR3 reads CASSEAGTVPYEQYF. DNA for the CDR3: TGTGCCAGCAGCGAAGCCGGGACAGTCCCCTACGAGCAGTACTTC.

This rearrangement joins TRBV9 to TRBJ2-7; 8 bases line up with TRBD2. CDR3 length: 15 residues. Germline V lookup: CDR1 SGDLS, CDR2 YYNGEE. J lost 6 bases, V lost 4 bases, and 12 bases had no gene match. The CDR3 loop is CASSQHEAGVGEQYF. CDR3 DNA sequence: TGTGCCAGCAGCCAACACGAAGCGGGAGTAGGCGAGCAGTACTTC.

This rearrangement joins TRBV5-1 to TRBJ1-3; D is ambiguous. V lost 0 bases to trimming and J lost 3 bases, with 10 bases between them. The CDR3 consists of 15 residues. CDR1 SGHRS and CDR2 YFSETQ come from the germline V gene. DNA for the CDR3: TGCGCCAGCAGCTTGGGGACTCTTAATGGAAACACCATATATTTT. Translation: CASSLGTLNGNTIYF.

The chain couples TRBV6-5 to TRBJ1-2; 9 bases are shared with TRBD1. The germline V gene has CDR1 MNHEY and CDR2 SVGAGI. This CDR3 comprises 14 residues. The ends lost 10 bases at V and 5 bases at J; junction bases unmatched: 11. The CDR3: CATYKGQGSYGYTF. In nucleotides, the CDR3 is TGTGCCACTTACAAGGGACAGGGCTCATATGGCTACACCTTC.

The chain recombines TRBV28 with TRBJ2-2; D is unclear. The V gene's germline CDR1 is MDHEN and CDR2 SYDVKM. V was cut by 7 bases and J by 2 bases, with 8 bases left in between. The CDR3 spans 13 residues. The CDR3 DNA follows: TGTGCCAGCATAAGGGAAAACACCGGGGAGCTGTTTTTT. It specifies CASIRENTGELFF.

The V call is TRBV28, the J call TRBJ2-1; 7 bases line up with TRBD2. Germline V lookup: CDR1 MDHEN, CDR2 SYDVKM. J lost 10 bases, V lost 2 bases, and 11 bases had no gene match. This CDR3 has 15 residues. The chain's CDR3 is CASSLPLAAPGEQFF. CDR3 in DNA: TGTGCCAGCAGTTTACCCCTAGCGGCCCCGGGGGAGCAGTTCTTC. The full variable domain, completed using reference TRBV28 and TRBJ2-1, is DVKVTQSSRYLVKRTGEKVFLECVQDMDHENMFWYRQDPGLGLRLIYFSYDVKMKEKGDIPEGYSVSREKKERFSLILESASTNQTSMYLCASSLPLAAPGEQFFGPGTRLTVL.

J is TRBJ2-7 and V is TRBV28; D is uncertain. The CDR3 covers 15 residues. The germline gives CDR1 MDHEN, CDR2 SYDVKM. The V and J ends lost 2 bases and 0 bases respectively, with 11 bases between them. CDR3 amino acids: CASSLSALGSYEQYF. As DNA, the CDR3 is TGTGCCAGCAGTTTAAGTGCTCTAGGCTCCTACGAGCAGTACTTC.

V and J are TRBV5-1 and TRBJ2-5; TRBD1 might be the D (6 bases). The CDR3 loop spans 15 amino acids. V was clipped by 3 bases and J by 5 bases, with 17 bases between them. Germline CDR1 and CDR2: SGHRS and YFSETQ. The CDR3 DNA follows: TGCGCCAGCAGCTATAGGGGTACAGGGCCCGAGACCCAGTACTTC. Encoded protein: CASSYRGTGPETQYF.

The chain couples TRBV5-1 to TRBJ2-5, with no clear D. There are 12 residues in the CDR3. Germline V CDR1 and CDR2: SGHRS, YFSETQ. Deletions cut 5 bases from V and 3 bases from J, with 8 bases between. CDR3 in amino acids: CASSLREETQYF. The CDR3 DNA reads as TGCGCCAGCAGTCTCCGGGAAGAGACCCAGTACTTC.

The chain's CDR3 is CASGTGTHTNTEAFF. Written as DNA, the CDR3 is TGTGCTAGTGGTACCGGGACACACACGAACACTGAAGCTTTCTTT. The chain is built from TRBV12-5 and TRBJ1-1, with a possible D match to TRBD1 (6 bases). The germline V gene encodes CDR1 LGHNT and CDR2 FRNRAP. The CDR3 runs 15 residues. Trimming removed 5 bases from V and 1 base from J, with 14 bases in between.

V gene TRBV5-1 combines with J gene TRBJ2-3; possibly TRBD1 for D (6 bases). V gave up 3 bases and J gave up 1 base, with 9 bases separating them. Germline assignment: CDR1 SGHRS and CDR2 YFSETQ. The CDR3 has 14 residues. The CDR3 loop is CASSYRTGTDTQYF. The CDR3 DNA reads as TGCGCCAGCAGCTACCGGACAGGCACAGATACGCAGTATTTT.

The chain couples TRBV2 to TRBJ2-1, with 9 bases aligning to TRBD2. With 6 bases clipped from V and 5 bases from J, the junction kept 14 bases outside the gene matches. Germline V lookup: CDR1 SNHLY, CDR2 FYNNEI. The CDR3 is 17 residues long. The CDR3 loop reads CASRSVGAGGPHNEQFF. In DNA, the CDR3 is TGTGCCAGCAGGTCGGTCGGGGCGGGAGGGCCCCACAATGAGCAGTTCTTC.

In this sample, this clone turned up once. This rearrangement joins TRBV15 to TRBJ1-2, with 8 bases matching TRBD1. The length of the CDR3 is 18 residues. Germline V lookup: CDR1 LNHNV, CDR2 YYDKDF (reference sequence). The V segment lost 1 base and the J segment 0 bases; nucleotides outside the gene matches: 10. Here the CDR3 DNA reads TGTGCCACCAGCAGAGTCTTAGGACAGGGTGGGGCTAACTATGGCTACACCTTC. Protein product: CATSRVLGQGGANYGYTF. Full variable domain (outside the CDR3, taken from reference TRBV15 and TRBJ1-2): DAMVIQNPRYQVTQFGKPVTLSCSQTLNHNVMYWYQQKSSQAPKLLFHYYDKDFNNEADTPDNFQSRRPNTSFCFLDIRSPGLGDTAMYLCATSRVLGQGGANYGYTFGSGTRLTVV.